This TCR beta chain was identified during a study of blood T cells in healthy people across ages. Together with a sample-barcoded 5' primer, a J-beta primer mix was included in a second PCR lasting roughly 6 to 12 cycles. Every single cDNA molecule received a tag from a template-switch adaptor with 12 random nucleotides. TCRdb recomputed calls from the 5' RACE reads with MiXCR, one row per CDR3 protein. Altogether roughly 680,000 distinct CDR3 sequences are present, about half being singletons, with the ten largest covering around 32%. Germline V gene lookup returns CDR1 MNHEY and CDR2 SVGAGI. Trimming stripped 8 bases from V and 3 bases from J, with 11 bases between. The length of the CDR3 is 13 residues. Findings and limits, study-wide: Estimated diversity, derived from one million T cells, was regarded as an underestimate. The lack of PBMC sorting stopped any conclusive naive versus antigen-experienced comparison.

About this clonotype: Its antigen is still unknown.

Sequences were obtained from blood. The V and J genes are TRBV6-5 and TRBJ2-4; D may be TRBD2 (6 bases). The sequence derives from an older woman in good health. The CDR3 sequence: CASRQEGKNIQYF. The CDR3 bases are TGTGCCAGCCGCCAGGAGGGCAAAAACATTCAGTACTTC.